The rows below give T cell receptor beta chains drawn from one sample of a study of CD8 T cells in ankylosing spondylitis. TCRdb called the 5' RACE reads again in MiXCR, with one record for every CDR3 protein. The sample holds hundreds of thousands of distinct CDR3 sequences, approximately 7.6% seen once. The specimen sequenced was blood, either unsorted or a sorted T cell fraction (not recorded which). All receptors come from a female donor with ankylosing spondylitis or in good health (not recorded which). Each CDR3 is given with its conserved first and last residue. D genes are given only for firm matches. Size is stated for part of the rows, as once, few or many counts, or as a class when the clone is expanded.

TRBV2	TRBJ2-1	many	.	TGTGCCAGACAGGGCTCCACCGGGGATGAGCAGTTCTTC	CARQGSTGDEQFF
TRBV7-2	TRBJ1-5	many	.	TGTGCCAGCAGCCAAGATGGGATTAGAGATCAGCCCCAGCATTTT	CASSQDGIRDQPQHF
TRBV20-1	TRBJ2-1	many	.	TGCAGTGCCGAGACAGACTCCTACAATGAGCAGTTCTTC	CSAETDSYNEQFF
TRBV6-2/TRBV6-3	TRBJ2-5	many	TRBD2	TGTGCCAGCACTGGGGGCATACTAGCGGGAAGATCGGAGACCCAGTACTTC	CASTGGILAGRSETQYF
TRBV4-2	TRBJ2-3	many	.	TGTGCCAGCAGCCAAGAACGGGGGTCTAGCACAGATACGCAGTATTTT	CASSQERGSSTDTQYF
TRBV28	TRBJ2-7	many	TRBD1	TGTGCCAGCAGCGGACAGGTACCGACCTACGAGCAGTACTTC	CASSGQVPTYEQYF
TRBV6-2/TRBV6-3	TRBJ2-3	few	.	TGTGCCAGCACGAAACTTCAGGGGAGCACAGATACGCAGTATTTT	CASTKLQGSTDTQYF
TRBV30	TRBJ1-3	few	.	TGTGCCTGGAGAAGTAACGCATACTCTGGAAACACCATATATTTT	CAWRSNAYSGNTIYF
TRBV29-1	TRBJ1-1	many	.	TGCAGCGTTGAACTCACTGAAGCTTTCTTT	CSVELTEAFF
TRBV25-1	TRBJ2-1	many	.	TGTGCCAGCAGAGGAACGGACAGACCAAATGAGCAGTTCTTC	CASRGTDRPNEQFF
TRBV6-6	TRBJ2-7	many	.	TGTGCCAGCAGTCGGGTAGAAGGCTACGAGCAGTACTTC	CASSRVEGYEQYF
TRBV20-1	TRBJ2-5	many	.	TGCAGTGCTAATTCCTTCAGGAGGGAGACCCAGTACTTC	CSANSFRRETQYF
TRBV5-1	TRBJ2-1	many	.	TGCGCCAGCAGCTTGAACCGGGGGAATGAGCAGTTCTTC	CASSLNRGNEQFF
TRBV12-3/TRBV12-4	TRBJ2-2	many	.	TGTGCCAGCAGTTTTGCGGGGGAGCTGTTTTTT	CASSFAGELFF
TRBV7-6	TRBJ2-6	few	.	TGTGCCAGCTCCTCACGGTCGCGTGGGGCCAACGTCCTGACTTTC	CASSSRSRGANVLTF
TRBV7-8	TRBJ2-3	many	TRBD1	TGTGCCAGCAGCCCCCGACAGGGAAGGGGGACAGATACGCAGTATTTT	CASSPRQGRGTDTQYF
TRBV7-9	TRBJ1-2	many	TRBD1	TGTGCCAGCAACCTTCGGGACAGCCGTAGGAGAGACACCTTC	CASNLRDSRRRDTF
TRBV5-1	TRBJ1-1	many	TRBD1	TGCGCCAGCAGCAATGGGGAGGGGGCTGATGAAGCTTTCTTT	CASSNGEGADEAFF
TRBV2	TRBJ2-7	many	.	TGTGCCAGCAGACTGTTCGACGAGCAGTACTTC	CASRLFDEQYF
TRBV4-3	TRBJ2-3	many	TRBD2	TGCGCCAGCAGCCAAGTAGGGACTAGCAGCACAGATACGCAGTATTTT	CASSQVGTSSTDTQYF
TRBV29-1	TRBJ2-1	many	.	TGCAGCGCCTCGTCCTACAATGAGCAGTTCTTC	CSASSYNEQFF
TRBV29-1	TRBJ2-7	.	.	TGCAGCGTTGAGGGTTCTGGCTCCTACGAGCAGTACTTC	CSVEGSGSYEQYF
TRBV20-1	TRBJ1-5	many	.	TGCAGTTCTAAACTAGGGGGATATCAGCCCCAGCATTTT	CSSKLGGYQPQHF
TRBV28	TRBJ1-5	few	.	TGTGCCAGCAGTTCCTTCTCCGGGGTTTTTGAGCATTTT	CASSSFSGVFEHF